Reported below is one T cell receptor beta chain. This sample was included in a study of blood T cell repertoires in COVID-19. Study summary: T cells, B-cell-depleted T cells, or PBMCs provided the cDNA or gDNA that served as material.

Germline values: CDR1 LNHDA, CDR2 SQIVND (reference sequence). There are 14 residues in the CDR3. Trimming shortened V by 6 bases and J by 0 bases, and 9 bases separated the two germline ends. Methods used by the authors: Estimates of nucleated cell counts were drawn from the amplification of reference gene primers. Assay: immunoSEQ multiplex PCR; the TCRdb copy retains only in-frame clones and omits some. V, J and clone size were drawn from that table, and D and trimming were deduced from the DNA. The sample holds around 300,000 clones, 75% to 95% seen once. The V and J genes are TRBV19 and TRBJ1-3, with D unclear. The source of this sequence is a woman in her twenties or thirties who had recovered from COVID-19. Sequenced: PBMCs or T cells enriched from blood (not recorded which). The CDR3 region is CASSTQDSGNTIYF. The CDR3 nucleotides are TGTGCCAGTAGCACCCAGGACTCTGGAAACACCATATATTTT.